This TCR beta chain was recorded in a study of blood T cell repertoires in COVID-19. Study background: The United States, Italy and Spain were the sources of the acute and convalescent COVID-19 samples. In each case, the material was cDNA or gDNA derived from T cells, B-cell-depleted T cells, or PBMCs.

In germline, CDR1 is SGHDN, CDR2 FVKESK. V was clipped by 0 bases and J by 4 bases, with 12 bases between them. This CDR3 is 15 amino acids long. Per the original data handling: Estimates of nucleated cell counts were drawn from the amplification of reference gene primers. Only in-frame clones appear in the TCRdb table, and some are missing; sequencing was by immunoSEQ multiplex PCR. V and J calls and clone size are copied from that table; D and trimming were computed from the DNA. This sample has 95,000 to 150,000 clones, with 65% to 85% found just once. The sequenced sample was peripheral blood. V and J are TRBV14 and TRBJ2-5; possible D gene TRBD1, 6 bases. The sequence came from a woman in her seventies with acute or convalescent COVID-19. As DNA, the CDR3 is TGTGCCAGCAGCCAAGAACTGGGGGCAGGAGAGACCCAGTACTTC. It translates to CASSQELGAGETQYF.